The clone carrying this T cell receptor (beta chain) was seen just once. The CDR3 is made up of 19 amino acids. The ends lost 4 bases at V and 0 bases at J; junction bases unmatched: 13. The sample comes from a study of blood T cell repertoires in COVID-19. Some clones are missing from TCRdb's copy, which holds only in-frame ones; the method was immunoSEQ multiplex PCR. The data contain some 190,000 clones, 84% of them seen just once; the ten biggest clones take up about 3.3%. The V call is TRBV5-3, the J call TRBJ2-1, with 10 bases aligning to TRBD2. TRBV5-3 qualifies as an ORF whose function is uncertain. Sequenced sample: PBMCs or T cells enriched from blood (not recorded which). The TCR sequence derives from a woman in her twenties or thirties who had been exposed to COVID-19. CDR3 sequence reads: CARSHRGTSDTSSYNEQFF. Here the CDR3 DNA reads TGTGCCAGAAGCCACCGCGGGACTAGCGATACGAGCTCCTACAATGAGCAGTTCTTC.